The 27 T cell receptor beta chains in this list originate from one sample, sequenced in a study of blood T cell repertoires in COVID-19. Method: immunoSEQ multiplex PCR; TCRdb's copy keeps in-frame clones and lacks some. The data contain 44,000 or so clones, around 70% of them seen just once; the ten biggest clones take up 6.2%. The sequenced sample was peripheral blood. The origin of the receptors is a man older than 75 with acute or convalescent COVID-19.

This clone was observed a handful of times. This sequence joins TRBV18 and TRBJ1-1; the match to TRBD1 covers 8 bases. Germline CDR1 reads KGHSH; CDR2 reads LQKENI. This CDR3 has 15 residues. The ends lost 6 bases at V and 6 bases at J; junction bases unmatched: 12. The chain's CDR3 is CASSPRGLGTSEAFF. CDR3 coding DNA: TGTGCCAGCTCTCCCAGGGGGCTCGGTACCTCTGAAGCTTTCTTT.

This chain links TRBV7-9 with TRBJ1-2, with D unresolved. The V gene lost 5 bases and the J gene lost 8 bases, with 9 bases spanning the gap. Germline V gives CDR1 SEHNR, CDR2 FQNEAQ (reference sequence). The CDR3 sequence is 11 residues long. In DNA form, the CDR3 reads TGTGCCAGCAGCAAACTGGAGGGCTACACCTTC. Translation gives CASSKLEGYTF.

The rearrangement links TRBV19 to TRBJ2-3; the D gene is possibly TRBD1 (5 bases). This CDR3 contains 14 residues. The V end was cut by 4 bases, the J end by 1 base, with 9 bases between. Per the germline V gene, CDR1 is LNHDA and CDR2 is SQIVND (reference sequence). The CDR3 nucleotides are TGTGCCAGTAGTAGCAAGACAGGCACAGATACGCAGTATTTT. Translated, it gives CASSSKTGTDTQYF.

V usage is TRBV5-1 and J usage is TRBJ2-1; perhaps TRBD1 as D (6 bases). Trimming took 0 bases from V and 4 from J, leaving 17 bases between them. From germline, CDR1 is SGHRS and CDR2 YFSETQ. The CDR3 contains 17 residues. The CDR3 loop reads CASSLGLSGASYNEQFF. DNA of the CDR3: TGCGCCAGCAGCTTGGGATTATCAGGGGCGTCTTACAATGAGCAGTTCTTC.

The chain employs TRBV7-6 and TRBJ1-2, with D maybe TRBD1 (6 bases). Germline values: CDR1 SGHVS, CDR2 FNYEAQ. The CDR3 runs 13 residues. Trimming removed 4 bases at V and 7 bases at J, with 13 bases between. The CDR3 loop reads CASSYPGGFGYTF. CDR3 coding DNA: TGTGCCAGCAGCTACCCGGGGGGCTTTGGCTACACCTTC. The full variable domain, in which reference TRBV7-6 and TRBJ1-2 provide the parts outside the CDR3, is GAGVSQSPRYKVTKRGQDVALRCDPISGHVSLYWYRQALGQGPEFLTYFNYEAQQDKSGLPNDRFSAERPEGSISTLTIQRTEQRDSAMYRCASSYPGGFGYTFGSGTRLTVV.

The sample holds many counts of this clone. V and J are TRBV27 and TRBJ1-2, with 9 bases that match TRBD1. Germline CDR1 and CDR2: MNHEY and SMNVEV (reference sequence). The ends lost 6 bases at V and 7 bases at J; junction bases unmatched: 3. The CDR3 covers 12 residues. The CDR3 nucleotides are TGTGCCAGCAGACAGGGGGCCGGTGGCTACACCTTC. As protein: CASRQGAGGYTF.

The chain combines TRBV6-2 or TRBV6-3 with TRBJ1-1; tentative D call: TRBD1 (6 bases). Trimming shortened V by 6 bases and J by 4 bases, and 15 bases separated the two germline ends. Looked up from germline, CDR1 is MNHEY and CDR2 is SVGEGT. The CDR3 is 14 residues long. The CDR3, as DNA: TGTGCCAGCAGCTTACTTACAGGGAGCACTGAAGCTTTCTTT. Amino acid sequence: CASSLLTGSTEAFF.

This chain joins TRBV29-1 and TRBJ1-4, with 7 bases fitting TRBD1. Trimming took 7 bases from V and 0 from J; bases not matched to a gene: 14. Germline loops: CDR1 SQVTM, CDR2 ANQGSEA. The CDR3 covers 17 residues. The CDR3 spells CSAQQGPLHSTNEKLFF. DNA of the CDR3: TGCAGCGCCCAACAGGGGCCACTACACTCAACTAATGAAAAACTGTTTTTT.

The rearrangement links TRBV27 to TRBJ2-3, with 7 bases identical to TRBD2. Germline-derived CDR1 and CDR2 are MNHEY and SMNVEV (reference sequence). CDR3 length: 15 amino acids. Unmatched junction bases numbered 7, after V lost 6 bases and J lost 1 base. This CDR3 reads CASRPPLAGTDTQYF. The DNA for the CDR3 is TGTGCCAGCAGACCGCCCCTAGCGGGCACAGATACGCAGTATTTT.

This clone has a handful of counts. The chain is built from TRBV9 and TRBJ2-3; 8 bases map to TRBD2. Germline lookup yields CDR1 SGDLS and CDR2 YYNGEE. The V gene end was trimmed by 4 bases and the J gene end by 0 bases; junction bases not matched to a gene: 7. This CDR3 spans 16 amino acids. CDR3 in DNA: TGTGCCAGCAGCCCAAGACTAGCGACTAGCACAGATACGCAGTATTTT. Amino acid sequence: CASSPRLATSTDTQYF.

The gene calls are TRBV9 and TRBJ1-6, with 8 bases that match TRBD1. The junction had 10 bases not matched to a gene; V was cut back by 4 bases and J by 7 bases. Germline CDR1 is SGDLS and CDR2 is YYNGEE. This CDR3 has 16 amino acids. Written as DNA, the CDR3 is TGTGCCAGCAGCCCCCAAGGGGGGACAGGAAATTCACCCCTCCACTTT. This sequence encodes CASSPQGGTGNSPLHF.

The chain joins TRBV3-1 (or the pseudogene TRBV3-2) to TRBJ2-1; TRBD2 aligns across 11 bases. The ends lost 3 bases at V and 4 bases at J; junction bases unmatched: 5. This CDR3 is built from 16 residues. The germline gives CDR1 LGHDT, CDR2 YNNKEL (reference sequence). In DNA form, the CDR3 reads TGTGCCAGCAGCCAGCCTGGACTAGCGGGTTACAATGAGCAGTTCTTC. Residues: CASSQPGLAGYNEQFF.

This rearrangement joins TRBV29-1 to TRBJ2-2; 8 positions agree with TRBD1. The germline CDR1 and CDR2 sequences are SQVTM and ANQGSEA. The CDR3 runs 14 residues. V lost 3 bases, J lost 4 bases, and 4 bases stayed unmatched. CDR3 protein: CSVERTGSTGELFF. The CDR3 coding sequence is TGCAGCGTTGAGAGGACAGGGAGCACCGGGGAGCTGTTTTTT.

CDR3 sequence (DNA): TGTGCCAGCAGCTGGACTAGCGGGAGGTTTCCTTCCTACGAGCAGTACTTC. Amino acid sequence: CASSWTSGRFPSYEQYF. The chain has TRBV5-4 and TRBJ2-7; TRBD2 matches at 14 bases. V shed 3 bases and J 1 base; nucleotides not matched to a gene: 6. The germline V gene has CDR1 SGHNT and CDR2 YYREEE (reference sequence). This CDR3 is 17 amino acids long.

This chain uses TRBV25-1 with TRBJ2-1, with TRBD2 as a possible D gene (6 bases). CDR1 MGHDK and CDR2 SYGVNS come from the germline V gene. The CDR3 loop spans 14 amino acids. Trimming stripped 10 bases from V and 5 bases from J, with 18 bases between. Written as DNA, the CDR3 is TGTGCCACCAAAACTAGCTCCGATCACAATGAGCAGTTCTTC. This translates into CATKTSSDHNEQFF.

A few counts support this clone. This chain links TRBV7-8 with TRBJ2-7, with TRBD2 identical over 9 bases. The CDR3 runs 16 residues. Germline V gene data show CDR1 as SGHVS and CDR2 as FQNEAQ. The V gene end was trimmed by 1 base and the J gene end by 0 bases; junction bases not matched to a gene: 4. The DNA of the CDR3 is TGTGCCAGCAGCTTAGGCAGGACTAGCGACTCCTACGAGCAGTACTTC. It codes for CASSLGRTSDSYEQYF.

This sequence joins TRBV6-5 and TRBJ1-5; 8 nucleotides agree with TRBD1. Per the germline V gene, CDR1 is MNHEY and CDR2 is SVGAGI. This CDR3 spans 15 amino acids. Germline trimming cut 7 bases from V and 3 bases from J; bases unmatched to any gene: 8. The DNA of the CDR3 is TGTGCCAGCATAGGGGACAGGACGTACAATCAGCCCCAGCATTTT. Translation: CASIGDRTYNQPQHF.

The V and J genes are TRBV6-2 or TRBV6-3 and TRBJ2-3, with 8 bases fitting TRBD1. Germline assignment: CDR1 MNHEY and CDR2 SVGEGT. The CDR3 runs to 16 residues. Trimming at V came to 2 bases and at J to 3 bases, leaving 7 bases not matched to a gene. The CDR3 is CASSYPGQGATDTQYF. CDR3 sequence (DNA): TGTGCCAGCAGTTACCCCGGGCAGGGGGCAACAGATACGCAGTATTTT.

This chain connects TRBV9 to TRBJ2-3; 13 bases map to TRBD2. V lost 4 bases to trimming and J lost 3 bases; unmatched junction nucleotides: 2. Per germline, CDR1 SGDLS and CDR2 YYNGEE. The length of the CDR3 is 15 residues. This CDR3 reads CASSPLAGGTDTQYF. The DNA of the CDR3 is TGTGCCAGCAGCCCACTAGCGGGAGGGACAGATACGCAGTATTTT.

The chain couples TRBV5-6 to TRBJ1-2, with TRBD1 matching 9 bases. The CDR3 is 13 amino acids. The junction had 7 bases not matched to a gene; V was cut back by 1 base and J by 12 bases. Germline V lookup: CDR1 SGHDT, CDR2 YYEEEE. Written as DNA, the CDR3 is TGTGCCAGCAGCTTGTGGGACAGGGTGACCCACACCTTC. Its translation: CASSLWDRVTHTF.

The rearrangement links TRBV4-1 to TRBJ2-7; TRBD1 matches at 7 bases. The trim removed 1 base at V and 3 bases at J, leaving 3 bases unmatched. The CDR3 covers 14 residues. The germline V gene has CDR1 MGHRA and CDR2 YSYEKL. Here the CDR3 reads CASSQGDSRYEQYF. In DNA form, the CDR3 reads TGCGCCAGCAGCCAAGGGGACAGCCGCTACGAGCAGTACTTC.

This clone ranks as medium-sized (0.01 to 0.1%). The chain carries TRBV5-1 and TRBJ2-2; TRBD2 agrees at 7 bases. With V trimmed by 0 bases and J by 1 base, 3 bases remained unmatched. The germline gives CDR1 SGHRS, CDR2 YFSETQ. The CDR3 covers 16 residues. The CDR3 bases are TGCGCCAGCAGCTTGGTCCCTAGCGGGAACACCGGGGAGCTGTTTTTT. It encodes CASSLVPSGNTGELFF. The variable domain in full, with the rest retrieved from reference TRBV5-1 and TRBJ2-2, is KAGVTQTPRYLIKTRGQQVTLSCSPISGHRSVSWYQQTPGQGLQFLFEYFSETQRNKGNFPGRFSGRQFSNSRSEMNVSTLELGDSALYLCASSLVPSGNTGELFFGEGSRLTVL.

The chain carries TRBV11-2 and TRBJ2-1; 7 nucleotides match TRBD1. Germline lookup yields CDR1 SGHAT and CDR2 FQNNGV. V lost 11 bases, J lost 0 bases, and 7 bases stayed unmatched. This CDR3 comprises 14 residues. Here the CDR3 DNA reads TGTGCCTCCCAGGGGGACGTCTCCTACAATGAGCAGTTCTTC. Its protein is CASQGDVSYNEQFF.

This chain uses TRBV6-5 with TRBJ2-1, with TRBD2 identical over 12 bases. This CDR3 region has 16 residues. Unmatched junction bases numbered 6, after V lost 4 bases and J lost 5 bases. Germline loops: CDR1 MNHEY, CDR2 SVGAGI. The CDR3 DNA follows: TGTGCCAGCAGTTCCGTACTAGCGGGAGGCCACAATGAGCAGTTCTTC. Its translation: CASSSVLAGGHNEQFF.

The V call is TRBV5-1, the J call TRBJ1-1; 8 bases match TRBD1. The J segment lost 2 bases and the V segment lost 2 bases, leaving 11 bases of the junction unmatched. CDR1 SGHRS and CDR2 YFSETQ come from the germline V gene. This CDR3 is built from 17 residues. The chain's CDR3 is CASSLYRDRSFNTEAFF. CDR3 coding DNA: TGCGCCAGCAGCTTATACCGGGACAGGTCTTTCAACACTGAAGCTTTCTTT.

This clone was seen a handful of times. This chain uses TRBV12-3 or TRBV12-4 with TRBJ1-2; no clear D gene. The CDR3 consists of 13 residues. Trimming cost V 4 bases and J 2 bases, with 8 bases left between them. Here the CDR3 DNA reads TGTGCCAGCAGTTCTGGACTGAACTATGGCTACACCTTC. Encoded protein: CASSSGLNYGYTF.

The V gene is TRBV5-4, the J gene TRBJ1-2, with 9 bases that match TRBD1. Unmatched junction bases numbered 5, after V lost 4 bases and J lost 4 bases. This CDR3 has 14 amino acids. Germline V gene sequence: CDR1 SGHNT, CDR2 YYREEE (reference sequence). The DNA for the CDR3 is TGTGCCAGCAGCCAGGGGACAGGGAGCTATGGCTACACCTTC. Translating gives CASSQGTGSYGYTF.